The T cell receptor (beta chain) under discussion was sequenced for a study of cytomegalovirus exposure and HLA in healthy donors. Overall study context: Previous work identified roughly 120 million unique TCR beta sequences from about 179 million T cells.

On this clone itself: Its cognate antigen is unknown.

In the PCR, 60 Vbeta and 13 Jbeta primers were used. Method: immunoSEQ multiplex PCR; TCRdb's copy keeps in-frame clones and lacks some. The table has under 150,000 clones, 81% seen once. Study results and caveats: The authors later found HLA-associated TCR beta chains more clonally expanded than equally common others. When analyzed later, a missense DCLRE1C variant was found to be linked to TCR beta V- and J-gene trimming. In vitro testing confirmed a few CMV-associated chains as specific for CMV antigens.

Trimming shortened V by 2 bases and J by 1 base, and 11 bases separated the two germline ends. The CDR3 totals 14 residues. The germline V gene encodes CDR1 SQVTM and CDR2 ANQGSEA. Input material: PBMCs. The sequence was obtained from a woman in her 30s in good health and CMV-seronegative. The chain employs TRBV29-1 and TRBJ2-5, with D perhaps TRBD1 (5 bases). CDR3 loop: CSVEPTGFQETQYF. Written as DNA, the CDR3 is TGCAGCGTTGAACCCACAGGTTTCCAAGAGACCCAGTACTTC.